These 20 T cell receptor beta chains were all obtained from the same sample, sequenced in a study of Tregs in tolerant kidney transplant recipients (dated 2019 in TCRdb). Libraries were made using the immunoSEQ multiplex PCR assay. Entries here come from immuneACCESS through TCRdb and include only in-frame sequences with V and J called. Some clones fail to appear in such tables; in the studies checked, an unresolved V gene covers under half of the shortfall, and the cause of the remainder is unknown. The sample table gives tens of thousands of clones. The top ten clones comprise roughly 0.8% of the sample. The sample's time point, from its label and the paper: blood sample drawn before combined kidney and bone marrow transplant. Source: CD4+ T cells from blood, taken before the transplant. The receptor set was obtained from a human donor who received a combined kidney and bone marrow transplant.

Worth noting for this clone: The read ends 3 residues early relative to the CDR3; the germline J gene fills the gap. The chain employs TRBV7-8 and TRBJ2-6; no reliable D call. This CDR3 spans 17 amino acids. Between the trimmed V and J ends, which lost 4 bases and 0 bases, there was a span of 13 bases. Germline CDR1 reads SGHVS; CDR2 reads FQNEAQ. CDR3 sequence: CASSSHSRPSGANVLTF. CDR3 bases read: TGTGCCAGCAGCTCCCACAGCAGACCCTCTGGGGCCAACGTC. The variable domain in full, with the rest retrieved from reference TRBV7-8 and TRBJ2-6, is GAGVSQSPRYKVAKRGQDVALRCDPISGHVSLFWYQQALGQGPEFLTYFQNEAQLDKSGLPSDRFFAERPEGSVSTLKIQRTQQEDSAVYLCASSSHSRPSGANVLTFGAGSRLTVL.

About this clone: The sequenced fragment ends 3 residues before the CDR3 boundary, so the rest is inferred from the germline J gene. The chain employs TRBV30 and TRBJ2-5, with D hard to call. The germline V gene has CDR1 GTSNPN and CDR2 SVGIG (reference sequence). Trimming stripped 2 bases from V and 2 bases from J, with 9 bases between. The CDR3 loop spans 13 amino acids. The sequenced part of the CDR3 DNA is TGTGCCTGGAGTCGGCAGGTACAAGAGACC. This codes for CAWSRQVQET. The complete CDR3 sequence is CAWSRQVQETQYF.

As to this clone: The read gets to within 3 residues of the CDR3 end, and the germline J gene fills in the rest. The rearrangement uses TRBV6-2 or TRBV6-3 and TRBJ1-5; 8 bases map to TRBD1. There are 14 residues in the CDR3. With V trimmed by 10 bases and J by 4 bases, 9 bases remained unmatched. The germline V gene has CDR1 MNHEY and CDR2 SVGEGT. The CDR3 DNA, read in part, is TGTGCCACCGGGTGGACAGGGAGAAATCAGCCC. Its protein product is CATGWTGRNQP. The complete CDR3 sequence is CATGWTGRNQPQHF.

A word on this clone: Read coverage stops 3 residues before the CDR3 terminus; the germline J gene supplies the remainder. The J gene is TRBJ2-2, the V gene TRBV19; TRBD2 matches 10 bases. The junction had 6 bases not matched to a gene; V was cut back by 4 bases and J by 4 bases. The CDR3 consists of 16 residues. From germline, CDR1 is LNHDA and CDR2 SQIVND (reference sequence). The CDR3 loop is CASSTLAGVSTGELFF. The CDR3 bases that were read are TGTGCCAGTAGTACCCTAGCGGGAGTGAGCACCGGGGAG.

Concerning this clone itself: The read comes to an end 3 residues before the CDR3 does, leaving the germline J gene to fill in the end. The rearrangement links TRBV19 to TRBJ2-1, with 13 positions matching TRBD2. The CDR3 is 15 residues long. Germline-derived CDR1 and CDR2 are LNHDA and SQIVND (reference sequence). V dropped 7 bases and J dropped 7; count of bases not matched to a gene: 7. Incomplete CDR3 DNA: TGTGCCAGTACCAGGACTAGCGGGAGTTTGAATGAG. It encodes CASTRTSGSLNE. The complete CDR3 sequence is CASTRTSGSLNEQFF. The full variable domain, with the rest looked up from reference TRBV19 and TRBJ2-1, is DGGITQSPKYLFRKEGQNVTLSCEQNLNHDAMYWYRQDPGQGLRLIYYSQIVNDFQKGDIAEGYSVSREKKESFPLTVTSAQKNPTAFYLCASTRTSGSLNEQFFGPGTRLTVL.

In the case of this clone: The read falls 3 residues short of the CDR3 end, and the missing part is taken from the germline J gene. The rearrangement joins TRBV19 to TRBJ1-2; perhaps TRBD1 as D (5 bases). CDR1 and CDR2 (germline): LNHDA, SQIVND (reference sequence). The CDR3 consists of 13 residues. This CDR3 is CASSMVREHGYTF. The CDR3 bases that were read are TGTGCCAGTAGTATGGTCAGGGAACACGGC.

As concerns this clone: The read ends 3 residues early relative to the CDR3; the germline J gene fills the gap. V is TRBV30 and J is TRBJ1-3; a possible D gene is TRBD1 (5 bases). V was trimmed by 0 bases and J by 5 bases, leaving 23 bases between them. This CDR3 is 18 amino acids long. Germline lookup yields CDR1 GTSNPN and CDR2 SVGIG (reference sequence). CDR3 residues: CAWSVSGVSGRTRNTIYF. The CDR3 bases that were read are TGTGCCTGGAGTGTCTCGGGGGTTTCCGGGAGGACACGAAACACC.

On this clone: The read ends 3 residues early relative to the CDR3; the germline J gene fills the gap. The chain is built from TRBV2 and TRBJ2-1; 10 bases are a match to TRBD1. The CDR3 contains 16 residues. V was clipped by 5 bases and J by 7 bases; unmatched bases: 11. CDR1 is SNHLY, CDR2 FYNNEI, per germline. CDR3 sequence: CASSRSGTGVSNEQFF. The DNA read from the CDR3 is TGTGCCAGCAGTCGTTCCGGGACAGGGGTATCAAATGAG. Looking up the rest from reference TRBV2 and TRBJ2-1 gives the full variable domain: EPEVTQTPSHQVTQMGQEVILRCVPISNHLYFYWYRQILGQKVEFLVSFYNNEISEKSEIFDDQFSVERPDGSNFTLKIRSTKLEDSAMYFCASSRSGTGVSNEQFFGPGTRLTVL.

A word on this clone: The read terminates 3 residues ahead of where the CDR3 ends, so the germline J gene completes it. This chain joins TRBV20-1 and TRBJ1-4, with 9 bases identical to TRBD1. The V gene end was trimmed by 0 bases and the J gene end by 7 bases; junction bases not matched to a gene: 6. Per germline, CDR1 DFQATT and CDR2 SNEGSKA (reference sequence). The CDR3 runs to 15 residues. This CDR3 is CSARDGTGMSEKLFF. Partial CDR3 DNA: TGCAGTGCTAGAGATGGGACAGGGATGAGTGAAAAA.

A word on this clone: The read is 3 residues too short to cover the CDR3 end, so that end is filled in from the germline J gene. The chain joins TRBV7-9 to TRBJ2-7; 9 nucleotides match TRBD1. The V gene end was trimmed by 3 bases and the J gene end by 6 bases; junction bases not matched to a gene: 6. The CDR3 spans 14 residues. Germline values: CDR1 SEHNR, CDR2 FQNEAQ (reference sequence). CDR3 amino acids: CASSLGTGYFEQYF. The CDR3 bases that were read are TGTGCCAGCAGCTTGGGGACAGGGTATTTCGAG.

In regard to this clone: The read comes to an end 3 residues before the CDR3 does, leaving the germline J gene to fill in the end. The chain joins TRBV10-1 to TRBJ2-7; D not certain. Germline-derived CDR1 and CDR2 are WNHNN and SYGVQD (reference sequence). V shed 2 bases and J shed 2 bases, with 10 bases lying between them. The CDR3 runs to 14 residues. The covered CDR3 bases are TGCGCCAGCAGTGAGGGCCCCCCGACCTACGAG. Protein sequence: CASSEGPPTYE. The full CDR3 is CASSEGPPTYEQYF.

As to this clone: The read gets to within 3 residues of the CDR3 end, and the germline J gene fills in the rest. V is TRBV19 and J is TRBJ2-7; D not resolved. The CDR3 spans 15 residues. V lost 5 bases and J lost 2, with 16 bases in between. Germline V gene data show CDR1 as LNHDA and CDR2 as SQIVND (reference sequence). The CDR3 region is CASSVGSIATYEQYF. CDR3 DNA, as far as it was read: TGTGCCAGTAGTGTAGGGTCTATTGCCACCTACGAG.

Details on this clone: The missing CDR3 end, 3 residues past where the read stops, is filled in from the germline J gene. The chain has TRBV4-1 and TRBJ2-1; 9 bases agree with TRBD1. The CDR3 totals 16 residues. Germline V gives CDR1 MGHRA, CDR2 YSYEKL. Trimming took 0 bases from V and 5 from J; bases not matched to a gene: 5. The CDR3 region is CASSQEGTGTNNEQFF. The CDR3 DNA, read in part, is TGCGCCAGCAGCCAAGAGGGGACAGGGACAAACAATGAG.

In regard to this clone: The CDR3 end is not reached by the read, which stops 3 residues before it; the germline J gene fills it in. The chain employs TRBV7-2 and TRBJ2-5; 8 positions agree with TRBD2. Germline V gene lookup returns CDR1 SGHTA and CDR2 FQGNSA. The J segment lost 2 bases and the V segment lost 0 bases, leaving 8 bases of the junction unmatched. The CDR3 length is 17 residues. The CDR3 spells CASSLATIAGTQETQYF. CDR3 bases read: TGTGCCAGCAGCTTAGCCACCATAGCGGGGACGCAAGAGACC.

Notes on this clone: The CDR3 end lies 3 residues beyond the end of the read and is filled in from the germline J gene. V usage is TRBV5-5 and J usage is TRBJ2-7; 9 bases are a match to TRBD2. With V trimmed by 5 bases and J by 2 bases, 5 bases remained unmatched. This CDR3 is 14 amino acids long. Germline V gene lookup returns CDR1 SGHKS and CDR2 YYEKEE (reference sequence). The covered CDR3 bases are TGTGCCAGCAGGCGGACTAGCGACACCTACGAG. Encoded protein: CASRRTSDTYE. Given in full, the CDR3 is CASRRTSDTYEQYF.

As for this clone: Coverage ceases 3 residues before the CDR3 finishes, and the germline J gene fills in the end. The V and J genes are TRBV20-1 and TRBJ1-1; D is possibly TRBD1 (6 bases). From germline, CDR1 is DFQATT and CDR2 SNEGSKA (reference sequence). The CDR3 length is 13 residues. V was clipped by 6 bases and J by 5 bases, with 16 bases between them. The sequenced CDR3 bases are TGCAGTGCGCAACAGGGCGGGAAAACTGAA. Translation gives CSAQQGGKTE. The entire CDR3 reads CSAQQGGKTEAFF.

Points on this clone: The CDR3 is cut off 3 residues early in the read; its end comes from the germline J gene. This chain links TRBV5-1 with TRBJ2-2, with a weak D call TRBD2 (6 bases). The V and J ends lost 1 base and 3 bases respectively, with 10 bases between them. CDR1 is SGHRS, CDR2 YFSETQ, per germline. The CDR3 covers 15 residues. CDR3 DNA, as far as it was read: TGCGCCAGCAGCTTGCTTGGGACTTACACCGGGGAG. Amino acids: CASSLLGTYTGE. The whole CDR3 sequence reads CASSLLGTYTGELFF.

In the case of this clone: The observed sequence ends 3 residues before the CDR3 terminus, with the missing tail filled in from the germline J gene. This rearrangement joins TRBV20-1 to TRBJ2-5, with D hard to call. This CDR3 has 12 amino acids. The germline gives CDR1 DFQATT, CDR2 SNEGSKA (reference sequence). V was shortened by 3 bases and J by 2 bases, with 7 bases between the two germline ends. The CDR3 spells CSARRLQETQYF. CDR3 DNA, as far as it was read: TGCAGTGCTAGGCGCCTACAAGAGACC.

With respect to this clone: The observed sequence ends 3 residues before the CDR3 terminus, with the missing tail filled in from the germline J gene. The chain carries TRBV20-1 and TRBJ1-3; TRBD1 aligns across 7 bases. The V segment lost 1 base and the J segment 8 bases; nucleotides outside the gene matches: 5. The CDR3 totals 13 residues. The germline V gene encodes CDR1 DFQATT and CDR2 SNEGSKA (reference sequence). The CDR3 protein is CSARVRQGDTIYF. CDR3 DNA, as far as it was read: TGCAGTGCTAGAGTTAGGCAGGGGGACACC.

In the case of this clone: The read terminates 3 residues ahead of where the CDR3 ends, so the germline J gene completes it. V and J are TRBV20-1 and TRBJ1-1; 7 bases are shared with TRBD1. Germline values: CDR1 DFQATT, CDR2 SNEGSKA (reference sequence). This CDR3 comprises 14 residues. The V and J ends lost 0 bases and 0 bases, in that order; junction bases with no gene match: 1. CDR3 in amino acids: CSAREGQLNTEAFF. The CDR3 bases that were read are TGCAGTGCTAGAGAGGGACAGCTGAACACTGAA.